This T cell receptor (beta chain) comes out of a study of T-cell memory formation after mild COVID-19. Study information: For the most part, TCR clusters were specific to one donor.

The V gene lost 5 bases and the J gene lost 2 bases, with 17 bases spanning the gap. Germline values: CDR1 SEHNR, CDR2 FQNEAQ (reference sequence). The CDR3 extends over 16 amino acids. TCRdb re-called the 5' RACE reads through MiXCR, storing one row per CDR3 protein. In the table there are hundreds of thousands of distinct CDR3 sequences, about a fifth of which are singletons. Only a few counts were recorded for this clonotype. Its target is not known. Findings of the study overall: The appearance of some responding clones in pre-infection memory suggested that cross-reactive memory joined.

The sequence came from an adult woman who had mild COVID-19 (a few samples of this study predate the infection). Cell type and time point are not known. The sample taken for sequencing was PBMCs or a T cell subset sorted from them (not recorded which). The chain employs TRBV7-9 and TRBJ2-3; a weak D match, TRBD2 (6 bases). In nucleotides, the CDR3 is TGTGCCAGCAGCAACGCCGCGGGGATGAACACAGATACGCAGTATTTT. Residues: CASSNAAGMNTDTQYF.